A single sample is the source of the 11 T cell receptor beta chains below, sequenced in a study of T cell responses to AZD1222 COVID-19 vaccine. Clones were read by immunoSEQ multiplex PCR, and TCRdb kept only the in-frame ones, dropping some. This sample has about 110,000 clones; around 90% occur once, and the top ten carry approximately 3.1%. Material: peripheral blood, obtained on day 0 of MenACWY control vaccination. The receptors were gathered from an adult in good health.

CDR3 sequence (DNA): TGCGCCAGCAGCTTGGCGCCAGGTCAAAGTCGGGATACGCAGTATTTT. Amino acid sequence: CASSLAPGQSRDTQYF. The V and J genes are TRBV5-1 and TRBJ2-3; D is unclear. The length of the CDR3 is 16 residues. Germline CDR1 and CDR2: SGHRS and YFSETQ. The V gene lost 0 bases and the J gene lost 6 bases, with 17 bases spanning the gap.

V usage is TRBV7-2 and J usage is TRBJ1-4; D not resolved. CDR1 is SGHTA, CDR2 FQGNSA, per germline. With 3 bases removed from V and 0 bases from J, the gap between germline ends came to 8 bases. CDR3 length: 15 amino acids. CDR3 DNA: TGTGCCAGCAGCTTTGGAACAGCAACTAATGAAAAACTGTTTTTT. Its translation: CASSFGTATNEKLFF.

The chain carries TRBV13 and TRBJ1-1; D might be TRBD1 (6 bases). The CDR3 loop spans 15 amino acids. Trimming cost V 5 bases and J 4 bases, with 17 bases left between them. Germline CDR1 reads PRHDT; CDR2 reads FYEKMQ (reference sequence). The CDR3 sequence is CASSPKGRGGTEAFF. CDR3 DNA sequence: TGTGCCAGCAGCCCCAAAGGGAGGGGGGGCACTGAAGCTTTCTTT.

The V and J genes are TRBV18 and TRBJ2-7; TRBD1 matches at 9 bases. Germline trimming cut 5 bases from V and 0 bases from J; bases unmatched to any gene: 5. CDR3 length equals 15 residues. The germline CDR1 and CDR2 sequences are KGHSH and LQKENI. The CDR3: CASSGTGPFSYEQYF. The DNA of the CDR3 is TGTGCCAGCTCAGGGACAGGGCCCTTCTCCTACGAGCAGTACTTC.

This chain links TRBV10-2 with TRBJ2-2; possibly TRBD1 for D (5 bases). CDR3 length: 14 residues. Germline CDR1 WSHSY, CDR2 SAAADI. V was clipped by 6 bases and J by 6 bases, with 14 bases between them. This chain's CDR3 is CASSGRVRAGELFF. The CDR3 DNA follows: TGCGCCAGCAGCGGCAGGGTGAGAGCCGGGGAGCTGTTTTTT.

The chain joins TRBV3-1 (or the pseudogene TRBV3-2) to TRBJ2-3, with TRBD1 as a possible D gene (6 bases). With 5 bases removed from V and 2 bases from J, the gap between germline ends came to 14 bases. This CDR3 has 15 residues. Germline-derived CDR1 and CDR2 are LGHDT and YNNKEL (reference sequence). For the CDR3, the DNA is TGTGCCAGCAGCGGGACACTAGTGATCACAGATACGCAGTATTTT. Translated, it gives CASSGTLVITDTQYF.

This clone was observed a handful of times. This rearrangement joins TRBV25-1 to TRBJ2-3; 7 positions agree with TRBD1. The CDR3 spans 14 residues. The V segment lost 4 bases and the J segment 0 bases; nucleotides outside the gene matches: 1. From germline, CDR1 is MGHDK and CDR2 SYGVNS. CDR3 DNA sequence: TGTGCCAGCAGTGTGACAGGGAGCACAGATACGCAGTATTTT. Protein: CASSVTGSTDTQYF.

The V and J genes are TRBV11-2 and TRBJ1-6; 7 nucleotides line up with TRBD1. V lost 5 bases, J lost 8 bases, and 12 bases stayed unmatched. The CDR3 has 16 residues. Germline loops: CDR1 SGHAT, CDR2 FQNNGV. This CDR3 reads CASSLDRAQGYSPLHF. The DNA for the CDR3 is TGTGCCAGCAGCCTCGACAGGGCGCAGGGGTATTCACCCCTCCACTTT.

This clone has only one observation. V and J are TRBV18 and TRBJ1-4; TRBD1 matches 7 bases. Germline-derived CDR1 and CDR2 are KGHSH and LQKENI. The CDR3 has 16 residues. V gave up 1 base and J gave up 3 bases; unmatched junction bases: 5. The CDR3 nucleotides are TGTGCCAGCTCACCACAGGGGGCGAGAGCTAATGAAAAACTGTTTTTT. Translating it yields CASSPQGARANEKLFF.

The chain carries TRBV7-2 and TRBJ2-3; D is undetermined. CDR1 is SGHTA, CDR2 FQGNSA, per germline. Trimming removed 4 bases at V and 2 bases at J, with 19 bases between. The CDR3 is 17 residues long. CDR3 nucleotides: TGTGCCAGCAGCTCCTCGTGGGCGGTCGACTTCACAGATACGCAGTATTTT. This encodes CASSSSWAVDFTDTQYF.

Turning to this clone: Other DNA sequences in the sample encode the same CDR3. The chain is built from TRBV13 and TRBJ2-7; the D gene is possibly TRBD1 (7 bases). This CDR3 is 14 amino acids long. Trimming shortened V by 0 bases and J by 4 bases, and 10 bases separated the two germline ends. CDR1 and CDR2 (germline): PRHDT, FYEKMQ (reference sequence). The CDR3: CASSLGRGAYEQYF. The CDR3 nucleotides read TGTGCCAGCAGCTTAGGCAGGGGGGCGTACGAGCAGTACTTC. Supplemented by reference TRBV13 and TRBJ2-7, the full variable domain reads AAGVIQSPRHLIKEKRETATLKCYPIPRHDTVYWYQQGPGQDPQFLISFYEKMQSDKGSIPDRFSAQQFSDYHSELNMSSLELGDSALYFCASSLGRGAYEQYFGPGTRLTVT.